This entry describes one T cell receptor beta chain. Its specificity is not known. The record originates from a study of vaccination and CD4 T cells after COVID-19. On the study more broadly: Overlapping spike peptides of SARS-CoV-2, HCoV-NL63, HCoV-OC43 and HCoV-229E stimulated the cells.

Cultured CD4+ T cell DNA was sequenced using the Oncomine TCR Beta short-read assay. TCRdb independently ran MiXCR on the PCR reads; one entry per CDR3 protein. The data show roughly 16,000 distinct CDR3 sequences, 53% seen once. CDR1 and CDR2 from the germline V gene are LNHDA and SQIVND (reference sequence). CDR3 length: 11 residues. The ends were cut back, 5 bases at V and 5 bases at J, with 4 bases in the middle. Treatment denoted: approximately nine-day PBMC culture with coronavirus spike peptide pools or control peptides (ViraFEST assay). In the ViraFEST assay, peptide-pool expansion preceded TCR sequencing of expanded clonotypes.

The sample in question was CD4+ T cells from blood, cultured in vitro, obtained before SARS-CoV-2 vaccination. V is TRBV19 and J is TRBJ2-1; D not certain. The receptor comes from a human donor who had recovered from COVID-19. The CDR3 nucleotides read TGTGCCAGTAGTTTTGACAATGAGCAGTTCTTC. Translated: CASSFDNEQFF.